This TCR beta chain was captured by sequencing in a study of shared clonotypes between healthy human individuals. Study findings and constraints: The four-donor shared clonotypes exceeded non-shared clonotypes in generation probability, with non-shared ones scoring lower.

As for this clone: Its antigen is not identified.

Sequencing was performed with immunoSEQ multiplex PCR; in TCRdb, only in-frame clones are kept and a portion is missing. The data contain about 1.5 million clones, approximately 98% of them singletons. The CDR3 covers 16 residues. Trimming at V came to 2 bases and at J to 8 bases, leaving 9 bases not matched to a gene. In germline, CDR1 is SGHNT, CDR2 YYREEE (reference sequence). The receptor's source is a young man in good health. Sequencing was carried out using naive CD4+ T cells sorted from blood. Described subset: CD45RA+ positively selected. The rearrangement joins TRBV5-4 to TRBJ2-2, with 10 bases lining up with TRBD2. The CDR3 nucleotides read TGTGCCAGCAGCTTTGGGACTAGCGTTCCGGTGGGGGAGCTGTTTTTT. Protein: CASSFGTSVPVGELFF.